The 28 T cell receptor beta chains in this list originate from one sample, sequenced in a study of control samples from healthy donors and cancer patients. Assay used: immunoSEQ multiplex PCR; TCRdb lists only in-frame clones, some missing. The table includes about 17,000 clones, around 90% detected once. Material: PBMCs. These receptors all stem from a man between 60 and 75 years old with head and neck cancer.

This chain connects TRBV27 to TRBJ1-1; D possibly corresponds to TRBD1 (6 bases). Trimming cost V 4 bases and J 2 bases, with 11 bases left between them. In germline, CDR1 is MNHEY, CDR2 SMNVEV (reference sequence). The CDR3 consists of 14 residues. CDR3 nucleotides: TGTGCCAGCAGTTCGCACAGGGATAACACTGAAGCTTTCTTT. Protein sequence: CASSSHRDNTEAFF.

The rearrangement uses TRBV7-2 and TRBJ1-3, with a tentative D call TRBD1 (5 bases). The length of the CDR3 is 15 residues. V was trimmed by 1 base and J by 4 bases, leaving 11 bases between them. CDR1 SGHTA and CDR2 FQGNSA come from the germline V gene. CDR3 sequence reads: CASSLEPGRGNTIYF. The CDR3 nucleotides read TGTGCCAGCAGCTTAGAACCAGGGAGGGGAAACACCATATATTTT. Full variable domain (outside the CDR3, taken from reference TRBV7-2 and TRBJ1-3): GAGVSQSPSNKVTEKGKDVELRCDPISGHTALYWYRQSLGQGLEFLIYFQGNSAPDKSGLPSDRFSAERTGGSVSTLTIQRTQQEDSAVYLCASSLEPGRGNTIYFGEGSWLTVV.

This clone was counted a single time. The rearrangement uses TRBV5-4 and TRBJ2-5; 9 bases match TRBD2. CDR1 SGHNT and CDR2 YYREEE come from the germline V gene (reference sequence). Trimming at V came to 4 bases and at J to 2 bases, leaving 6 bases not matched to a gene. This CDR3 is 15 amino acids long. The CDR3: CASSPSGAIQETQYF. DNA for the CDR3: TGTGCCAGCAGCCCTAGCGGGGCGATTCAAGAGACCCAGTACTTC.

The gene calls are TRBV28 and TRBJ1-2; no clear D gene. V lost 3 bases to trimming and J lost 8 bases, with 13 bases between them. CDR3 length: 13 amino acids. Looked up from germline, CDR1 is MDHEN and CDR2 is SYDVKM. CDR3 loop: CASSFTTGWGYTF. Here the CDR3 DNA reads TGTGCCAGCAGTTTTACCACGGGCTGGGGCTACACCTTC.

This clone has a handful of counts. The chain couples TRBV2 to TRBJ2-2, with 11 bases aligning to TRBD2. CDR3 length: 15 residues. V gave up 8 bases and J gave up 5 bases; unmatched junction bases: 7. The germline V gene encodes CDR1 SNHLY and CDR2 FYNNEI. The CDR3 sequence: CASGGLAGDTGELFF. The CDR3 region has the DNA TGTGCCAGCGGTGGACTAGCGGGCGATACCGGGGAGCTGTTTTTT. Based on the CDR3 plus reference TRBV2 and TRBJ2-2, the full variable domain is EPEVTQTPSHQVTQMGQEVILRCVPISNHLYFYWYRQILGQKVEFLVSFYNNEISEKSEIFDDQFSVERPDGSNFTLKIRSTKLEDSAMYFCASGGLAGDTGELFFGEGSRLTVL.

This chain uses TRBV7-9 with TRBJ2-5; D may be TRBD1 (8 bases). CDR3 length: 16 residues. The V gene's germline CDR1 is SEHNR and CDR2 FQNEAQ (reference sequence). V lost 4 bases to trimming and J lost 5 bases, with 20 bases between them. CDR3 sequence: CASSSPLGQGGETQYF. The CDR3 nucleotides read TGTGCCAGCAGCTCCCCACTCGGACAGGGAGGGGAGACCCAGTACTTC.

The chain uses TRBV7-2 and TRBJ2-7, with 10 nucleotides matching TRBD1. The V gene's germline CDR1 is SGHTA and CDR2 FQGNSA. The length of the CDR3 is 15 residues. Unmatched junction bases numbered 11, after V lost 5 bases and J lost 7 bases. In DNA, the CDR3 is TGTGCCAGCAGCATCCGGGACAGGGGTCCTCGAGAGCAGTACTTC. This codes for CASSIRDRGPREQYF.

The chain employs TRBV5-4 and TRBJ1-1, with a weak D call TRBD1 (6 bases). V was trimmed by 0 bases and J by 5 bases, leaving 11 bases between them. Germline assignment: CDR1 SGHNT and CDR2 YYREEE (reference sequence). The CDR3 contains 14 residues. The CDR3 DNA is TGTGCCAGCAGCTTGGTCAGGGGTGGGACTGAAGCTTTCTTT. Protein product: CASSLVRGGTEAFF.

The chain joins TRBV7-9 to TRBJ1-2; TRBD1 matches 9 bases. This CDR3 comprises 13 residues. Unmatched junction bases numbered 0, after V lost 1 base and J lost 6 bases. The germline gives CDR1 SEHNR, CDR2 FQNEAQ (reference sequence). The CDR3 nucleotides are TGTGCCAGCAGCTTAGGGACAGGGGATGGCTACACCTTC. Its protein is CASSLGTGDGYTF.

This clone is a singleton in its sample. One end of the junction does not line up with germline, which may come from a read error. This rearrangement joins TRBV19 to TRBJ2-3, with TRBD2 matching over 11 bases. This CDR3 has 13 amino acids. Germline-derived CDR1 and CDR2 are LNHDA and SQIVND (reference sequence). The CDR3 DNA reads as TGTGCCAGTAGTATTGGGACTAGCGGTACGGAGTATTTT. As protein: CASSIGTSGTEYF.

The chain has TRBV7-9 and TRBJ1-2; 8 positions match TRBD1. Germline CDR1 reads SEHNR; CDR2 reads FQNEAQ (reference sequence). V was clipped by 5 bases and J by 6 bases; unmatched bases: 8. The CDR3 spans 14 residues. As DNA, the CDR3 is TGTGCCAGCAGCCCTAACTCGGGACAGGATGGCTACACCTTC. Translating it yields CASSPNSGQDGYTF.

CDR3 nucleotides: TGTGCCAGTAGTATTGCGGGGGAGCCCTACGAGCAGTACTTC. Translating it yields CASSIAGEPYEQYF. The J gene is TRBJ2-7, the V gene TRBV19; 7 nucleotides match TRBD2. Germline assignment: CDR1 LNHDA and CDR2 SQIVND (reference sequence). Trimming removed 3 bases from V and 2 bases from J; junction bases left unmatched: 4. The CDR3 runs 14 residues.

The chain carries TRBV11-2 and TRBJ2-1, with a possible D match to TRBD2 (5 bases). The CDR3 runs to 15 residues. Trimming took 4 bases from V and 0 from J, leaving 10 bases between them. The germline CDR1 and CDR2 sequences are SGHAT and FQNNGV. The CDR3 reads CASSSSGSSYNEQFF. The CDR3 DNA follows: TGTGCCAGCAGCTCCAGCGGTAGCTCCTACAATGAGCAGTTCTTC.

The rearrangement uses TRBV27 and TRBJ2-7, with 8 bases fitting TRBD2. This CDR3 spans 13 amino acids. The ends lost 8 bases at V and 5 bases at J; junction bases unmatched: 8. Germline V gene sequence: CDR1 MNHEY, CDR2 SMNVEV (reference sequence). The CDR3 region has the DNA TGTGCCAGCGGTCCAACGCGGGGGGACGAGCAGTACTTC. Protein: CASGPTRGDEQYF.

J is TRBJ2-2 and V is TRBV21-1; the table names TRBD1, a call not compared with the DNA. TRBV21-1 is a known pseudogene. The CDR3 extends over 21 amino acids. The CDR3 loop is CASSKALNRGRPLFNTGELFF. DNA for the CDR3: TGTGCCAGCAGCAAAGCGCTCAACAGGGGGCGACCCCTGTTTAACACCGGGGAGCTGTTTTTT.

The CDR3: CASSPPGPEAFF. For the CDR3, the DNA is TGCGCCAGCAGCCCCCCGGGCCCTGAAGCTTTCTTT. This rearrangement joins TRBV5-1 to TRBJ1-1; D is unclear. With 4 bases removed from V and 6 bases from J, the gap between germline ends came to 10 bases. This CDR3 region has 12 residues. CDR1 and CDR2 from the germline V gene are SGHRS and YFSETQ.

The genes are TRBV2 and TRBJ2-5, with D perhaps TRBD2 (6 bases). The V gene lost 10 bases and the J gene lost 2 bases, with 17 bases spanning the gap. In germline, CDR1 is SNHLY, CDR2 FYNNEI. The CDR3 is 14 amino acids. CDR3 nucleotide sequence: TGTGCCACCCTATTCGGGGCGGGGCAAGAGACCCAGTACTTC. It encodes CATLFGAGQETQYF.

The table lists this clone with a count of one. V gene TRBV18 combines with J gene TRBJ2-1; the match to TRBD2 covers 8 bases. Germline values: CDR1 KGHSH, CDR2 LQKENI. The V gene end was trimmed by 1 base and the J gene end by 5 bases; junction bases not matched to a gene: 4. The CDR3 has 15 residues. Here the CDR3 DNA reads TGTGCCAGCTCACCACGGCGGGGGGCAAACAATGAGCAGTTCTTC. Protein: CASSPRRGANNEQFF.

V is TRBV3-1 (or the pseudogene TRBV3-2) and J is TRBJ2-3; D is unclear. Germline V CDR1 and CDR2: LGHDT, YNNKEL (reference sequence). V was shortened by 1 base and J by 0 bases, with 17 bases between the two germline ends. The CDR3 length is 18 residues. The CDR3 loop reads CASSQGLVGDTSTDTQYF. As DNA, the CDR3 is TGTGCCAGCAGCCAAGGCTTGGTAGGAGACACTAGCACAGATACGCAGTATTTT.

V and J are TRBV7-2 and TRBJ1-2; 7 nucleotides agree with TRBD1. Per germline, CDR1 SGHTA and CDR2 FQGNSA. The junction had 8 bases not matched to a gene; V was cut back by 4 bases and J by 0 bases. This CDR3 spans 16 amino acids. The CDR3 DNA follows: TGTGCCAGCAGCTCCGACAGGGTCCGAGCTAACTATGGCTACACCTTC. Translation gives CASSSDRVRANYGYTF.

The rearrangement joins TRBV5-1 to TRBJ2-1; D gene ambiguous. There are 12 residues in the CDR3. From germline, CDR1 is SGHRS and CDR2 YFSETQ. V was pared by 4 bases and J by 12 bases, with 14 bases between. Here the CDR3 reads CASSQDRYPQFF. CDR3 DNA: TGCGCCAGCAGCCAAGACCGATACCCGCAGTTCTTC.

The gene calls are TRBV18 and TRBJ2-1, with 10 positions matching TRBD2. There are 15 residues in the CDR3. Germline V gene sequence: CDR1 KGHSH, CDR2 LQKENI. V lost 3 bases and J lost 8; bases outside the gene matches: 7. As DNA, the CDR3 is TGTGCCAGCTCACCCCTAGCGGGGGCATCGGATGAGCAGTTCTTC. Translating it yields CASSPLAGASDEQFF. The entire variable domain, with the rest obtained from reference TRBV18 and TRBJ2-1, is as follows: NAGVMQNPRHLVRRRGQEARLRCSPMKGHSHVYWYRQLPEEGLKFMVYLQKENIIDESGMPKERFSAEFPKEGPSILRIQQVVRGDSAAYFCASSPLAGASDEQFFGPGTRLTVL.

The DNA for the CDR3 is TGTGCCAGCAGCCAGAGTTCCGGCACAGATACGCAGTATTTT. Amino acids: CASSQSSGTDTQYF. This sequence joins TRBV3-1 (or the pseudogene TRBV3-2) and TRBJ2-3; unclear D gene. This CDR3 spans 14 amino acids. V shed 3 bases and J shed 1 base, with 8 bases lying between them. Germline loops: CDR1 LGHDT, CDR2 YNNKEL (reference sequence).

The chain has TRBV12-5 and TRBJ2-1; D could derive from TRBD1 or TRBD2 (5 bases each). Per germline, CDR1 LGHNT and CDR2 FRNRAP. CDR3 length equals 11 residues. V lost 2 bases to trimming and J lost 14 bases, with 10 bases between them. DNA for the CDR3: TGTGCTAGTGGTTTGTGGGACCCGGAGTTCTTC. It specifies CASGLWDPEFF.

The gene calls are TRBV14 and TRBJ2-1, with D tentatively TRBD1 (6 bases). CDR3 length: 15 residues. Trimming pared 3 bases from V and 4 bases from J, leaving 13 bases between. Germline V gives CDR1 SGHDN, CDR2 FVKESK. CDR3 region: CASSHEGQRYNEQFF. Written as DNA, the CDR3 is TGTGCCAGCAGCCATGAAGGACAGCGATACAATGAGCAGTTCTTC.

This chain uses TRBV2 with TRBJ2-3; 10 bases are a match to TRBD2. The CDR3 has 19 amino acids. The V gene's germline CDR1 is SNHLY and CDR2 FYNNEI. With V trimmed by 5 bases and J by 6 bases, 20 bases remained unmatched. In nucleotides, the CDR3 is TGTGCCAGCAGTCGACTCCTAGCGGGGGCCGCTGGGGGGGAGGATACGCAGTATTTT. This translates into CASSRLLAGAAGGEDTQYF.

The genes are TRBV5-4 and TRBJ2-2; TRBD1 agrees at 8 bases. In germline, CDR1 is SGHNT, CDR2 YYREEE (reference sequence). The V and J ends lost 1 base and 6 bases, in that order; junction bases with no gene match: 5. The CDR3 is made up of 15 amino acids. Here the CDR3 DNA reads TGTGCCAGCAGCTTGAGGGCAGGGGGCCCCGGGGAGCTGTTTTTT. It encodes CASSLRAGGPGELFF.

The chain joins TRBV4-2 to TRBJ2-4; D is perhaps TRBD2 (6 bases). The length of the CDR3 is 14 residues. V dropped 2 bases and J dropped 9 bases, with 14 bases sitting between them. Germline V gene sequence: CDR1 LGHNA, CDR2 YNFKEQ. The CDR3 region has the DNA TGTGCCAGCAGCCAACAAACTAGCTCCGGCATTCAGTACTTC. This codes for CASSQQTSSGIQYF.